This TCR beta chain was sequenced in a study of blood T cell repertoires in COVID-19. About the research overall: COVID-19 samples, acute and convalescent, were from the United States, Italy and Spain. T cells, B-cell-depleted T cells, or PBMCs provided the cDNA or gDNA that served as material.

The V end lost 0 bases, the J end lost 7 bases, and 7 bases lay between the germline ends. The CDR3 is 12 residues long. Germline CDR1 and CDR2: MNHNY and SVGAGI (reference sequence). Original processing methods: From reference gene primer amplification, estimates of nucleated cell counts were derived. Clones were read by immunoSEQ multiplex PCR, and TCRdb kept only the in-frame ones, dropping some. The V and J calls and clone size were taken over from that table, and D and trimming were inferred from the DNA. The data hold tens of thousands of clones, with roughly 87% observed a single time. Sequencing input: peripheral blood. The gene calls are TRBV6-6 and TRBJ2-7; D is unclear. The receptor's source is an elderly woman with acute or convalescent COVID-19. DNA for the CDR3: TGTGCCAGCAGTTACTCGTCGAGAGAGCAGTACTTC. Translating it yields CASSYSSREQYF.